This T cell receptor beta chain was identified in a study of blood T cell repertoires in COVID-19. About the research overall: Sites in the United States, Italy and Spain provided acute and convalescent COVID-19 samples. T cells, B-cell-depleted T cells, or PBMCs provided the cDNA or gDNA that served as material.

Germline-derived CDR1 and CDR2 are SGHNT and YYREEE (reference sequence). The CDR3 is 15 amino acids. V lost 2 bases and J lost 2; bases outside the gene matches: 1. Per the original methods: From reference gene primer amplification, estimates of nucleated cell counts were derived. The assay was immunoSEQ multiplex PCR, and TCRdb's table has in-frame clones only and misses some. The V and J calls and the clone size are those of that table, but D and trimming were determined from the DNA. The table shows about 67,000 clones, with 65% to 85% occurring only once. What was sequenced was peripheral blood. The receptor comes from a human donor in a cohort sampled during active COVID-19. The rearrangement links TRBV5-4 to TRBJ2-6; TRBD1 aligns across 7 bases. This CDR3 reads CASSLGGAGANVLTF. The CDR3 DNA reads as TGTGCCAGCAGCTTAGGGGGCGCTGGGGCCAACGTCCTGACTTTC.